A selection of T cell receptor beta chains follows, all from one sample in a study of blood T cell repertoires in COVID-19. Repertoires were generated with immunoSEQ multiplex PCR, while TCRdb's copy carries only in-frame clones and drops some. The table records under 200,000 clones, around two thirds of them present only once. The sample comprised peripheral blood. Receptors were obtained from a woman of 80 years or more with acute or convalescent COVID-19. Both conserved end residues are part of each CDR3. The D gene is left open where the match is weak. Size tells how often a clone was seen (once, few, many) or the class of an expanded clone, and some rows leave it out.

j_call v_call d_call clone_size cdr3_nt cdr3_aa
TRBJ1-1 TRBV29-1 NA few TGCAGCGGACGAACCGACATGTCGGGGACTGAAGCTTTCTTT CSGRTDMSGTEAFF
TRBJ2-3 TRBV19 TRBD1 NA TGTGCCAGTTCAGACAGGGGAAGCACAGATACGCAGTATTTT CASSDRGSTDTQYF
TRBJ2-3 TRBV30 NA NA TGTGCCTACCTCGCCGAAACTAGCACAGATACGCAGTATTTT CAYLAETSTDTQYF
TRBJ2-2 TRBV7-9 NA NA TGTGCCAGCAGCTTCAGGGGTAGTTCCGGGGAGCTGTTTTTT CASSFRGSSGELFF
TRBJ1-1 TRBV7-2 TRBD1 NA TGTGCCAGCAGCTTAGCCCAGGGGGTTGAAGCTTTCTTT CASSLAQGVEAFF
TRBJ1-6 TRBV5-1 NA NA TGCGCCAGCAGCTTGATGCCAGAGGATTCACCCCTCCACTTT CASSLMPEDSPLHF
TRBJ2-2 TRBV27 TRBD1 NA TGTGCCAGCAGTTTATCGGGCAGGGGGCACGAACACCGGGGAGCTGTTTTT CASSLSGRGHEHRGAVF
TRBJ2-1 TRBV12-3/TRBV12-4 NA NA TGTGCCACCCATAGGGGTGAGCAGTTCTTC CATHRGEQFF
TRBJ1-2 TRBV4-3 NA NA TGCGCCAGCAGCCAAGATTATTCCGTAAGGGGGTCTATTGGCTACACCTTC CASSQDYSVRGSIGYTF
TRBJ1-2 TRBV14 NA NA TGTGCCAGCAGCCAGCAGGGCTCCGGCTACACCTTC CASSQQGSGYTF
TRBJ1-5 TRBV10-3 NA NA TGTGCCATCAGTGTCGGGGGGCAGATTGGTCAGCCCCAGCATTTT CAISVGGQIGQPQHF
TRBJ2-3 TRBV6-6 NA NA TGTGCCAGCAAGGCTAGCGGCACAGATACGCAGTATTTT CASKASGTDTQYF
TRBJ2-4 TRBV7-9 TRBD1 few TGTGCCAGCAGCTTAAAAGGACAGGAACACATTCAGTACTTC CASSLKGQEHIQYF
TRBJ2-2 TRBV18 TRBD1 few TGTGCCAGCTCACACGGACAGGGATGGACCGGGGAGCTGTTTTTT CASSHGQGWTGELFF
TRBJ1-5 TRBV10-2 NA NA TGCGCCAGCAGTGAGCAGGGCTTAGCTCAGCCCCAGCATTTT CASSEQGLAQPQHF
TRBJ2-7 TRBV19 NA NA TGTGCCAGTAAAATACAGGGAGCCTACGAGCAGTACTTC CASKIQGAYEQYF
TRBJ1-4 TRBV5-4 NA few TGTGCCAGCAGCCAGAAACGGGGGAACGAAAAACTGTTTTTT CASSQKRGNEKLFF
TRBJ1-5 TRBV6-2/TRBV6-3 TRBD1 NA TGTGCCAGCAGTTTAGGGACAGTGTTTCCCCAGCATTTT CASSLGTVFPQHF
TRBJ2-7 TRBV5-1 TRBD2 NA TGCGCCAGCAGCTTGGTGGGAGGGAGCTTCTACGAGCAGTACTTC CASSLVGGSFYEQYF
TRBJ2-7 TRBV4-2 TRBD2 NA TGTGCCAGCAGCCAAGGGACTAGCGGAAACCTAGCCTACGAGCAGTACTTC CASSQGTSGNLAYEQYF
TRBJ2-1 TRBV19 TRBD2 NA TGTGCCAGTAGTATCCTTCGAGGGGCGGGAGGGGTCGATGAGCAGTTCTTC CASSILRGAGGVDEQFF
TRBJ2-3 TRBV28 TRBD2 few TGTGCCAGCAGTTTGGGGCTAGCGGGAGGGCCCGGCACAGATACGCAGTATTTT CASSLGLAGGPGTDTQYF
TRBJ1-2 TRBV27 NA NA TGTGCCAGCAGCCCCTTCGACGCAGGCATCTATGGCTACACCTTC CASSPFDAGIYGYTF
TRBJ1-1 TRBV7-2 TRBD1 NA TGTGCCAGCAGCGCGTGGGACAGGGAGAGCACTGAAGCTTTCTTT CASSAWDRESTEAFF
TRBJ2-5 TRBV7-9 NA NA TGTGCCAGCAGCTTAGAAGGAGGTGAGACCCAGTACTTC CASSLEGGETQYF
TRBJ1-4 TRBV5-1 NA NA TGCGCCAGCAGCTTGGAGTCCACAACAGGTGAAAAACTGTTTTTT CASSLESTTGEKLFF
TRBJ2-5 TRBV13 TRBD2 NA TGTGCCAGCAGCCCCCGACTAGCGGGAGAGACCCAGTACTTC CASSPRLAGETQYF
TRBJ2-1 TRBV3-1/TRBV3-2 NA few TGTGCCAGCAGCCGGACAGAGATCCTAAACAATGAGCAGTTCTTC CASSRTEILNNEQFF
TRBJ2-1 TRBV5-1 TRBD2 NA TGCGCCAGCAGCTTGGCGGGACTAGCGGGGGGCAGTAATGAGCAGTTCTTC CASSLAGLAGGSNEQFF
TRBJ1-1 TRBV7-2 NA NA TGTGCCAGCAGCTATTCCCCCCCCGTTCGGGAAGCTTTCTTT CASSYSPPVREAFF
TRBJ2-2 TRBV5-4 TRBD2 NA TGTGCCAGCAGCTTGGCCGGTGGTCTAGCGGACTACACCGGGGAGCTGTTTTTT CASSLAGGLADYTGELFF
TRBJ1-2 TRBV28 NA NA TGTGCCAGCAGTCCCTCTATCAATGGCTACACCTTC CASSPSINGYTF
TRBJ2-3 TRBV28 NA once TGTGCCAGCAGGGCCTCGGGGGGCTTCACAGATACGCAGTATTTT CASRASGGFTDTQYF
TRBJ2-1 TRBV5-4 TRBD2 NA TGTGCCAGCAGCCTACCCTCTAGCGGGAGGACGGATGAGCAGTTCTTC CASSLPSSGRTDEQFF
TRBJ1-6 TRBV7-9 NA NA TGTGCCAGCACCGGGACTACCATTTGGGATTCACCCCTCCACTTT CASTGTTIWDSPLHF
TRBJ2-3 TRBV6-5 TRBD2 NA TGTGCCAGCAGGCGGGAGGGCTCAGATACGCAGTATTTT CASRREGSDTQYF
TRBJ2-1 TRBV27 NA NA TGTGCCAGCAGTTTATCGTGGGGCCCCTACAATGAGCAGTTCTTC CASSLSWGPYNEQFF
TRBJ1-1 TRBV5-6 TRBD1 NA TGTGCCAGCAGCAGGGGCGGGACAGGGCACACTGAAGCTTTCTTT CASSRGGTGHTEAFF
TRBJ2-1 TRBV24-1 NA NA TGTGCCACCAGTGATTGGAGACAGGCCAATGAGCAGTTCTTC CATSDWRQANEQFF
TRBJ1-1 TRBV5-6 NA NA TGTGCCAGCAGCACCTGGGGGGGCATCGGCACTGAAGCTTTCTTT CASSTWGGIGTEAFF
TRBJ2-5 TRBV19 TRBD1 NA TGTGCCAGTAGAGACAGGGGGCAAGAGACCCAGTACTTC CASRDRGQETQYF
TRBJ1-6 TRBV27 NA NA TGTGCCAGCAGCCGGGACTGGAGCTCCTATAATTCACCCCTCCACTTT CASSRDWSSYNSPLHF
TRBJ1-1 TRBV5-1 NA many TGCGCCAGCAGCTTCCGGGGTGGAGGGACTGAAGCTTTCTTT CASSFRGGGTEAFF
TRBJ2-5 TRBV13 NA NA TGTGCCAGCAGCTCCTCCCCGGACCAAGAGACCCAGTACTTC CASSSSPDQETQYF
TRBJ1-2 TRBV7-8 NA NA TGTGCCAGCAGCTCGAGACAGGCCTCTCTCTATGGCTACACCTTC CASSSRQASLYGYTF
TRBJ2-2 TRBV29-1 TRBD2 NA TGCGAAAAGCAGGCGGGAGGCCACACCGGGGAGCTGTTTTTT CEKQAGGHTGELFF
TRBJ2-3 TRBV7-9 TRBD1 NA TGTGCCAGCATGCCGTCGGGACAGGGTACAGATACGCAGTATTTT CASMPSGQGTDTQYF
TRBJ2-7 TRBV18 TRBD1 NA TGTGCCAGCTCACCGTATCAATCCGGGACAGGGGCCTACGAGCAGTACTTC CASSPYQSGTGAYEQYF
TRBJ1-1 TRBV30 TRBD1 NA TGTGCCTGGCGAGGGGGCGCGAATGAAGCTTTCTTT CAWRGGANEAFF
TRBJ1-1 TRBV27 NA NA TGTGCCAGCAGTTTATTCGGAGCGAGCGCCAGCGTTGAAGCTTTCTTT CASSLFGASASVEAFF
TRBJ2-7 TRBV7-3 TRBD1 NA TGTGCCAGCAGCCAGAGCCCGACAGGGAACGAGCAGTACTTC CASSQSPTGNEQYF
TRBJ2-4 TRBV23-1 NA NA TGCGCCAGCACCGAGGGTCACGGGAACATTCAGTACTTC CASTEGHGNIQYF
TRBJ2-3 TRBV19 NA NA TGTGCCAGTAGTATGGTCGGGAGTCGCACAGATACGCAGTATTTT CASSMVGSRTDTQYF
TRBJ2-1 TRBV10-3 NA NA TGTGCCATCAGTGATGATGAGGACTCCGAGCAGTTCTTC CAISDDEDSEQFF
TRBJ1-5 TRBV19 TRBD1 NA TGTGCCAGTAGTATAGGGACAGGGGCACAGCCCCAGCATTTT CASSIGTGAQPQHF
TRBJ1-1 TRBV2 NA few TGTGCCAGCAGGGGGGGAACTGAAGCTTTCTTT CASRGGTEAFF
TRBJ2-7 TRBV7-2 NA NA TGTGCCAGCAGCTTAGTTCACAGCACCTACGAGCAGTACTTC CASSLVHSTYEQYF
TRBJ2-6 TRBV19 NA once TGTGCCAGTAGTTCAAGGGGACTGGCCTCTGGGGCCAACGTCCTGACTTTC CASSSRGLASGANVLTF
TRBJ1-2 TRBV24-1 NA NA TGTGCCACCAGCGGAGGCTATGGCTACACCTTC CATSGGYGYTF
TRBJ2-2 TRBV10-3 TRBD2 many TGTGCCATCAGTGATGAGGGCGGGAGTATAACCGGGGAGCTGTTTTTT CAISDEGGSITGELFF